The clone carrying this TCR beta chain was recorded many times. These data come from a study of early T cells in non-severe SARS-CoV-2 infection. Trimming removed 1 base from V and 0 bases from J, with 9 bases in between. Germline-derived CDR1 and CDR2 are SGHAT and FQNNGV. The CDR3 spans 15 residues. Separate cDNA molecules each had unique molecular identifiers attached to them. Using its own MiXCR run on the 5' RACE reads, TCRdb lists one record per CDR3 protein. Among tens of thousands of distinct CDR3 sequences listed, roughly 12% were seen once. This receptor was obtained from an adult who was a healthcare worker with PCR-confirmed SARS-CoV-2 infection or an uninfected control (not recorded which). The chain links TRBV11-2 to TRBJ2-5; D may be TRBD1 (6 bases). The sample taken for sequencing was whole blood. This chain's CDR3 is CASSLGPGDQETQYF. Written as DNA, the CDR3 is TGTGCCAGCAGCTTAGGCCCAGGGGACCAAGAGACCCAGTACTTC.